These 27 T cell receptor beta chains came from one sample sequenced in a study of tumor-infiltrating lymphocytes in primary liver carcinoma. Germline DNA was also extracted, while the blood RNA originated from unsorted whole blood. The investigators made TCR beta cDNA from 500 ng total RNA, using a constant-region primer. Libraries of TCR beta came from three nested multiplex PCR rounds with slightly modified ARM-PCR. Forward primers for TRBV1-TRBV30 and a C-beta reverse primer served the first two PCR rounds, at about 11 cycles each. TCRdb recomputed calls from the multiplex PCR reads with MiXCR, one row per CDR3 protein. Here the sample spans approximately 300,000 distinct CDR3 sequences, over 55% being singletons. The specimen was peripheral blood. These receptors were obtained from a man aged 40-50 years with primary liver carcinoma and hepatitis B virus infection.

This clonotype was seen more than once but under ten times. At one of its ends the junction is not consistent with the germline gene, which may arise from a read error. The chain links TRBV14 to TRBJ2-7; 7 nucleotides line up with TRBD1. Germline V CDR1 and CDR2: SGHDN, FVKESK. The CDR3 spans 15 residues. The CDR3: CANSQEGQSSYEQYF. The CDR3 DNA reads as TGTGCCAACAGCCAAGAGGGACAGAGCTCCTACGAGCAGTACTTC.

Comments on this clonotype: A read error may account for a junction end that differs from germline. CDR3 nucleotides: TGTGTCAGCAGTCCCCAGCGGGGGGCCCGGATGGAAAGCAAAAACATTCAGTACTTC. Its translation: CVSSPQRGARMESKNIQYF. The rearrangement links TRBV28 to TRBJ2-4; 9 bases map to TRBD2. Germline V CDR1 and CDR2: MDHEN, SYDVKM. This CDR3 region has 19 residues.

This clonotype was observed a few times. CDR3 bases: TGCGCCAGCAGCCAAGAACCAGGGACCAACTATGGCTACACCTTC. Its protein product is CASSQEPGTNYGYTF. This chain links TRBV4-1 with TRBJ1-2; possible D gene TRBD1, 5 bases. This CDR3 has 15 residues. The germline CDR1 and CDR2 sequences are MGHRA and YSYEKL. Trimming removed 0 bases at V and 2 bases at J, with 10 bases between.

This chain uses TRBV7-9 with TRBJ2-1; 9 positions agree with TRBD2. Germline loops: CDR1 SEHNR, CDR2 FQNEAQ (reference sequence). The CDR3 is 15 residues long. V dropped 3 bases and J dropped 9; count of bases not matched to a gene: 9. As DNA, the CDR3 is TGTGCCAGCAGCTTTTTAGCGGGAGATCCCCTTGAGCAGTTCTTC. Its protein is CASSFLAGDPLEQFF.

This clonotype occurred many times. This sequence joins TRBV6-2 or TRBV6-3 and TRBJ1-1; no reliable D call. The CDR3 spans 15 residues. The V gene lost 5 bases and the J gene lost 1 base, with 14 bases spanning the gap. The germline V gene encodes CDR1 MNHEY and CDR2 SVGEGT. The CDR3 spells CASSRPRLGNTEAFF. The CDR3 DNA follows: TGTGCCAGCAGTCGACCCAGGCTGGGGAACACTGAAGCTTTCTTT.

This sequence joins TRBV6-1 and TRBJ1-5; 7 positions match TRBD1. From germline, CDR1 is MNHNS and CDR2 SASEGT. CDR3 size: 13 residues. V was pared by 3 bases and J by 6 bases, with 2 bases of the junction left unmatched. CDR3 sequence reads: CASSDQGVQPQHF. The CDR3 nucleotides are TGTGCCAGCAGTGATCAGGGGGTTCAGCCCCAGCATTTT.

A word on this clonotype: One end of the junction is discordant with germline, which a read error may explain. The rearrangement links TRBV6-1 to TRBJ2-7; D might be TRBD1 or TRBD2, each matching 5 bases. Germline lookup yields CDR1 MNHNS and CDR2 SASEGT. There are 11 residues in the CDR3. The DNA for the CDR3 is TGCGCCAGGAGGACAACCTACGAGCAGTACTTC. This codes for CARRTTYEQYF.

The CDR3 region is CAWSTTGENTEAFF. The CDR3 bases are TGTGCCTGGTCAACGACAGGGGAGAACACTGAAGCTTTCTTT. The chain uses TRBV30 and TRBJ1-1; TRBD1 matches at 8 bases. Germline trimming cut 5 bases from V and 1 base from J; bases unmatched to any gene: 6. CDR3 length: 14 residues. Germline V gene data show CDR1 as GTSNPN and CDR2 as SVGIG (reference sequence).

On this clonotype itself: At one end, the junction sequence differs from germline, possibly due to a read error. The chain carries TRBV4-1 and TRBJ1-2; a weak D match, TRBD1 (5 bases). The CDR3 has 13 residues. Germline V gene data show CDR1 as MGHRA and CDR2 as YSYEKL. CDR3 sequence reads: CARSPGPVYGYAF. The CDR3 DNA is TGCGCCAGGAGCCCGGGGCCAGTCTATGGCTACGCCTTC.

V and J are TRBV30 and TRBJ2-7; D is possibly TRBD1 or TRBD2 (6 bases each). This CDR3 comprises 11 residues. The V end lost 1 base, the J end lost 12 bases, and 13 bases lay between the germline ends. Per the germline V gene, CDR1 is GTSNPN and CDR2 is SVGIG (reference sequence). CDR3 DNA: TGTGCCTGGAGTGCGGGGGCGCGACCGTACTTC. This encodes CAWSAGARPYF.

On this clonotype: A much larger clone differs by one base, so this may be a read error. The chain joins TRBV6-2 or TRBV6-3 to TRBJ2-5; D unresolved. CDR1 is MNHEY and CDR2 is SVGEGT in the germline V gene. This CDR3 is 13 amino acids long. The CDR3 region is CASSYGIQEAQYF. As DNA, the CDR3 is TGTGCCAGCAGTTACGGGATTCAAGAGGCCCAGTACTTC.

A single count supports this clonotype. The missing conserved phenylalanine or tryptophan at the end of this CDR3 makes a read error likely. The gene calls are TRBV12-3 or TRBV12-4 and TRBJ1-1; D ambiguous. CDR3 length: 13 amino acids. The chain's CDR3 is CASNLELNTEAFL. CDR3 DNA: TGTGCCAGCAATTTAGAACTGAACACTGAAGCTTTCCTT.

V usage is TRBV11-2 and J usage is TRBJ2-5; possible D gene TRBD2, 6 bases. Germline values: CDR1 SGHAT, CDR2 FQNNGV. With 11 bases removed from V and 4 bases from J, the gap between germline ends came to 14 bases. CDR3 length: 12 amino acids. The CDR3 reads CAGNSGGETQYF. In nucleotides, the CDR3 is TGTGCCGGCAACTCCGGGGGAGAGACCCAGTACTTC.

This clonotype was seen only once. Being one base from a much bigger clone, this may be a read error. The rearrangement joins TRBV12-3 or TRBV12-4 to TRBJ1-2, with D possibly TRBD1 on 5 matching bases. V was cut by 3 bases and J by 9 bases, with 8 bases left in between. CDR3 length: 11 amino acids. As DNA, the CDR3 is TGTGCCAGCAGTTTCCAGGGAAGCTACACCTTC. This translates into CASSFQGSYTF.

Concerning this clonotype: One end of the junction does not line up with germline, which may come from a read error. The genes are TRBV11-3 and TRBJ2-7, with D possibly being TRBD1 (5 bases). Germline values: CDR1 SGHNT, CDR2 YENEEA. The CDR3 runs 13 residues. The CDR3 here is CANSIDQGGEQYF. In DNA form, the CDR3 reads TGTGCCAACAGCATAGATCAGGGCGGAGAGCAGTACTTC.

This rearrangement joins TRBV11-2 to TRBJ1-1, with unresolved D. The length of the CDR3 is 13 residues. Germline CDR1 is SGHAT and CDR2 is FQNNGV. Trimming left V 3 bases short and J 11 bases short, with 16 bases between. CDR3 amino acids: CASSFQENTGAFF. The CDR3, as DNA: TGTGCCAGCAGCTTCCAGGAAAACACTGGGGCTTTCTTT.

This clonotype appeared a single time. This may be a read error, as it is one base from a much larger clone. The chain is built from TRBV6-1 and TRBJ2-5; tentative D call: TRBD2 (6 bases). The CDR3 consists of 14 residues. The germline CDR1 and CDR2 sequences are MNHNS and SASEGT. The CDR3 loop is CAGSEGMGRETQYF. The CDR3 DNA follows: TGTGCCGGCAGTGAAGGAATGGGGAGGGAGACCCAGTACTTC.

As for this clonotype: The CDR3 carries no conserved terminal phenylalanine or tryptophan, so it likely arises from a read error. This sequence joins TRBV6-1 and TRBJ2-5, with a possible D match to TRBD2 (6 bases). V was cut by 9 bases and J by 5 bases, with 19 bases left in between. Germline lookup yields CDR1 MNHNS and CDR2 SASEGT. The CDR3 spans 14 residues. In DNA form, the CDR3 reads TGTGCCAGTAGCTCCCAGGGAGGTAGGGAGACCCAGTACTTA. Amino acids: CASSSQGGRETQYL.

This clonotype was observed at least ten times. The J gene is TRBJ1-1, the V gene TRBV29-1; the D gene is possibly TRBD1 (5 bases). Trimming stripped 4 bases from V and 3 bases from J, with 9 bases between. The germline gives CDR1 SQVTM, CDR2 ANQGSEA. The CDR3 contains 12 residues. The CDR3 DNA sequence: TGCAGCGTTGTCCCCAGGGACACTGAAGCTTTCTTT. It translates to CSVVPRDTEAFF.

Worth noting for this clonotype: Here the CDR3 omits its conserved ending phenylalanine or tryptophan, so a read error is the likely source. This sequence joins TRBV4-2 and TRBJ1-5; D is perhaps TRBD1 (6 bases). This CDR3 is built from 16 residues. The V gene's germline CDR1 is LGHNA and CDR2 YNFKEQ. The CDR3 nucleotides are TGTACCAGCAGCCAAGGGGGGGTGGCCGGGGGTCTGCCCCAGCATCTT. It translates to CTSSQGGVAGGLPQHL.

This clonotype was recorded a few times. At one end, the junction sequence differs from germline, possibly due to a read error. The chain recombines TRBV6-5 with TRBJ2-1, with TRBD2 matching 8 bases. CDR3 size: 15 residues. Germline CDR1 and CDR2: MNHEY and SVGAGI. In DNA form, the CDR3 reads TGTGCCAGCGGTTATGGGACTAGACCCGCCAATGAGCGGTTCTTC. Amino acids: CASGYGTRPANERFF.

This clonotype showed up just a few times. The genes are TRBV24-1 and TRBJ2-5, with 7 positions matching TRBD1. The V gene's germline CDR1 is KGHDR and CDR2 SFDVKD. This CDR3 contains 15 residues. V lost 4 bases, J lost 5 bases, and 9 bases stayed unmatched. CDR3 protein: CATSDVRGSRETQYF. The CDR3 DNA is TGTGCCACCAGTGACGTCAGGGGGAGTCGTGAGACCCAGTACTTC.

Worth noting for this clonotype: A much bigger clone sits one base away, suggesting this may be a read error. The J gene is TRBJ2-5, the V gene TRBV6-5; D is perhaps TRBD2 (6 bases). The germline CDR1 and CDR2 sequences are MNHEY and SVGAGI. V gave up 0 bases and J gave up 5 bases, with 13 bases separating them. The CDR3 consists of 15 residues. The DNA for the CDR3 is TGTGCCAGCAGTTACTCCGAGACCAGCGGGGAGACCCAGTACTTC. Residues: CASSYSETSGETQYF.

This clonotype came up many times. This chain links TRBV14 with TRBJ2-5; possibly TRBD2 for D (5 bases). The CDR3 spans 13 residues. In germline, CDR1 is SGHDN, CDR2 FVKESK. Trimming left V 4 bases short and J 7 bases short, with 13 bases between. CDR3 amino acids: CASSRDGVATQYF. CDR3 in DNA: TGTGCCAGCAGCCGCGACGGGGTCGCGACCCAGTACTTC.

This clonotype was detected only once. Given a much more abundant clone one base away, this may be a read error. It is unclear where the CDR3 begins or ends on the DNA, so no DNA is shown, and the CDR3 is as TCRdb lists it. This CDR3 reads CASSPPQGFGTGSDGYAF. The chain carries TRBV6-2 or TRBV6-3 and TRBJ1-2; no DNA check was done on the table's D call, TRBD1. CDR1 is MNHEY, CDR2 SVGEGT, per germline. The CDR3 length equals 18 residues, ends included.

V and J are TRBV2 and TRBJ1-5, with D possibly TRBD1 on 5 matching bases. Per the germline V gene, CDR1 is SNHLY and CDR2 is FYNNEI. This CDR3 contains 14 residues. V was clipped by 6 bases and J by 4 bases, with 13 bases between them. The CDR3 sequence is CASSVRGINQPQHF. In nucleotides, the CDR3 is TGTGCCAGCAGCGTCCGGGGCATTAATCAGCCCCAGCATTTT.

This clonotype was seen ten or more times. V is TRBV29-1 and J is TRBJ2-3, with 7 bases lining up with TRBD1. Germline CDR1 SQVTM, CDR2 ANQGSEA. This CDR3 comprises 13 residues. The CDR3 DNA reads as TGCAGTGACAGGGACCCCAGCACAGATACGCAGTATTTT. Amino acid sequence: CSDRDPSTDTQYF.